Sequencing of this T cell receptor beta chain was carried out in a study of T-cell reconstitution after alpha-beta-depleted transplantation in children. Germline V gene data show CDR1 as MNHEY and CDR2 as SVGEGT. The CDR3 is 13 residues long. It was with unique molecular identifiers that the TCRbeta library was prepared. TCRdb re-derived calls from the PCR reads in MiXCR, one entry per CDR3 protein. The sample includes about 460,000 distinct CDR3 sequences, roughly 11% seen only once; the top ten take about 14%. The chain joins TRBV6-2 or TRBV6-3 to TRBJ2-1; the match to TRBD2 covers 9 bases. The sequence came from a female patient aged 2-10 years who had a stem cell transplant for aplastic anemia, so the T cells may come from the graft donor. The sequences come from PBMCs, mostly from graft donor cells, collected 180 days after TCRalphabeta/CD19-depleted stem cell transplant. The CDR3 reads CAAGGSPWDEQFF. The CDR3 DNA follows: TGTGCGGCGGGGGGGTCCCCTTGGGATGAGCAGTTCTTC.